This T cell receptor (beta chain) derives from a study of blood T cell repertoires in COVID-19. Study context: Donors in the United States, Italy and Spain gave samples during acute or convalescent COVID-19.

Participants were aged about 18 to 90 years, lived in about 26 US areas, and enrolled virtually. All recovered Cohort 3 donors got two negative PCRs, got clearance, or saw symptom resolution. Profiling relied on immunoSEQ multiplex PCR, and the TCRdb table lists in-frame clones only, not all of them. The sample holds 350,000 to 450,000 clones, around 92% seen once. The CDR3 runs to 16 residues. The germline V gene has CDR1 SEHNR and CDR2 FQNEAQ (reference sequence). V was pared by 1 base and J by 4 bases, with 16 bases between. The sample comprised PBMCs or T cells enriched from blood (not recorded which). The receptor's source is a woman in her thirties who had recovered from COVID-19. This rearrangement joins TRBV7-9 to TRBJ1-2; no reliable D call. CDR3 in amino acids: CASSLEGGKAIYGYTF. The DNA of the CDR3 is TGTGCCAGCAGCTTAGAAGGAGGGAAGGCGATCTATGGCTACACCTTC. The full variable domain, in which reference TRBV7-9 and TRBJ1-2 provide the parts outside the CDR3, is DTGVSQNPRHKITKRGQNVTFRCDPISEHNRLYWYRQTLGQGPEFLTYFQNEAQLEKSRLLSDRFSAERPKGSFSTLEIQRTEQGDSAMYLCASSLEGGKAIYGYTFGSGTRLTVV.